These 17 T cell receptor beta chains were all obtained from the same sample, sequenced in a study of long-term antiretroviral therapy in people with HIV. At survey level, the immunoSEQ assay was run in its v3.0 version. The repertoire was sequenced with immunoSEQ multiplex PCR; TCRdb's copy has only in-frame clones and lacks some. The data show around 19,000 clones, less than 85% seen once. The sequencing here drew on unsorted PBMCs, taken at the start of antiretroviral therapy. The source of these receptors is a man aged 25 to 40 with HIV.

V and J are TRBV19 and TRBJ2-3; D perhaps matches TRBD2 (5 bases). Trimming took 4 bases from V and 2 from J, leaving 16 bases between them. This CDR3 has 16 residues. Germline CDR1 is LNHDA and CDR2 is SQIVND (reference sequence). CDR3 DNA sequence: TGTGCCAGTAGTACACTCCGGGATCTACTCACAGATACGCAGTATTTT. Protein sequence: CASSTLRDLLTDTQYF.

The chain combines TRBV19 with TRBJ1-1, with D perhaps TRBD1 (5 bases). The ends were cut back, 5 bases at V and 4 bases at J, with 17 bases in the middle. Germline CDR1 is LNHDA and CDR2 is SQIVND (reference sequence). This CDR3 region has 15 residues. The CDR3 loop is CASSGSTAPSTEAFF. The CDR3 nucleotides read TGTGCCAGTAGTGGCTCGACAGCTCCCAGCACTGAAGCTTTCTTT.

The chain carries TRBV4-3 and TRBJ1-3; perhaps TRBD1 as D (5 bases). This CDR3 region has 16 residues. In germline, CDR1 is LGHNA, CDR2 YSLEER. The V end lost 1 base, the J end lost 8 bases, and 18 bases lay between the germline ends. The CDR3 nucleotides are TGCGCCAGCAGCCAAGGTCTCGGCAGGCGGGGGGACACCATATATTTT. This codes for CASSQGLGRRGDTIYF.

To note about this clone: Distinct nucleotide sequences in the sample also encode this CDR3. The chain uses TRBV14 and TRBJ2-7; no clear D. Trimming stripped 0 bases from V and 2 bases from J, with 5 bases between. Germline CDR1 and CDR2: SGHDN and FVKESK. CDR3 length equals 13 residues. CDR3 sequence reads: CASSQDPTYEQYF. Written as DNA, the CDR3 is TGTGCCAGCAGCCAAGATCCGACCTACGAGCAGTACTTC.

This clone was seen a few times. The chain links TRBV5-1 to TRBJ2-2, with TRBD2 as a possible D gene (5 bases). In germline, CDR1 is SGHRS, CDR2 YFSETQ. This CDR3 is 18 amino acids long. The V end was cut by 3 bases, the J end by 1 base, with 19 bases between. CDR3 amino acids: CASSSIPLVGGNTGELFF. CDR3 nucleotide sequence: TGCGCCAGCAGCTCAATACCGTTGGTAGGAGGGAACACCGGGGAGCTGTTTTTT.

The genes are TRBV30 and TRBJ1-1; no definite D call. Germline assignment: CDR1 GTSNPN and CDR2 SVGIG (reference sequence). The ends were cut back, 5 bases at V and 2 bases at J, with 12 bases in the middle. There are 13 residues in the CDR3. CDR3 sequence reads: CAWCRLGNTEAFF. The CDR3 DNA reads as TGTGCCTGGTGTCGATTGGGAAACACTGAAGCTTTCTTT.

The chain has TRBV10-3 and TRBJ1-2, with D possibly matching TRBD1 (5 bases). The germline gives CDR1 ENHRY, CDR2 SYGVKD. This CDR3 has 16 amino acids. The germline V and J ends were trimmed by 0 bases and 7 bases, with 18 bases remaining between them. The CDR3 coding sequence is TGTGCCATCAGTGAGTCGATGTCTATTCCAGGGCTTGGCTACACCTTC. As protein: CAISESMSIPGLGYTF.

The chain has TRBV9 and TRBJ2-2; unclear D gene. V shed 4 bases and J shed 6 bases, with 13 bases lying between them. The CDR3 is made up of 14 amino acids. CDR1 and CDR2 from the germline V gene are SGDLS and YYNGEE. CDR3 residues: CASSPGGFAGELFF. DNA for the CDR3: TGTGCCAGCAGCCCAGGCGGTTTCGCCGGGGAGCTGTTTTTT.

By share, this clone counts as medium-sized. The CDR3 reads CASSALDRGSYEQYF. In nucleotides, the CDR3 is TGTGCCAGCAGCGCCTTGGACAGGGGATCATACGAGCAGTACTTC. This sequence joins TRBV7-9 and TRBJ2-7; TRBD1 matches 9 bases. The V and J ends lost 5 bases and 4 bases, in that order; junction bases with no gene match: 9. Germline lookup yields CDR1 SEHNR and CDR2 FQNEAQ (reference sequence). The CDR3 spans 15 residues. The entire variable domain, with the rest obtained from reference TRBV7-9 and TRBJ2-7, is as follows: DTGVSQNPRHKITKRGQNVTFRCDPISEHNRLYWYRQTLGQGPEFLTYFQNEAQLEKSRLLSDRFSAERPKGSFSTLEIQRTEQGDSAMYLCASSALDRGSYEQYFGPGTRLTVT.

The V call is TRBV4-2, the J call TRBJ2-1; 7 nucleotides align to TRBD1. The V and J ends lost 0 bases and 6 bases, in that order; junction bases with no gene match: 5. CDR3 length: 15 amino acids. Germline-derived CDR1 and CDR2 are LGHNA and YNFKEQ. CDR3 nucleotide sequence: TGTGCCAGCAGCCAAGAGGACAGGCAAAGCAATGAGCAGTTCTTC. This translates into CASSQEDRQSNEQFF.

The genes are TRBV6-4 and TRBJ2-3; 9 nucleotides agree with TRBD2. The length of the CDR3 is 16 residues. Germline lookup yields CDR1 MRHNA and CDR2 SNTAGT. Losses at the gene ends were 3 bases for V and 3 bases for J; bases not matched to a gene: 7. The CDR3 nucleotides read TGTGCCAGCAGTGAAGGGATAGCGGGAGCAACAGATACGCAGTATTTT. Its protein is CASSEGIAGATDTQYF.

V usage is TRBV7-2 and J usage is TRBJ2-5; 8 bases align to TRBD1. The trim removed 3 bases at V and 5 bases at J, leaving 11 bases unmatched. CDR3 length: 16 residues. CDR1 is SGHTA, CDR2 FQGNSA, per germline. This chain's CDR3 is CASSFLSGGRGETQYF. As DNA, the CDR3 is TGTGCCAGCAGCTTTCTATCAGGGGGCCGAGGGGAGACCCAGTACTTC.

The chain links TRBV19 to TRBJ1-4; D unresolved. Trimming removed 6 bases at V and 0 bases at J, with 5 bases between. Germline V CDR1 and CDR2: LNHDA, SQIVND (reference sequence). This CDR3 spans 13 amino acids. The CDR3 loop is CASRIATNEKLFF. DNA of the CDR3: TGTGCCAGTAGAATTGCAACTAATGAAAAACTGTTTTTT.

This sequence joins TRBV10-3 and TRBJ2-7; D could derive from TRBD1 or TRBD2 (6 bases each). The CDR3 runs 15 residues. Trimming cost V 8 bases and J 3 bases, with 20 bases left between them. CDR1 ENHRY and CDR2 SYGVKD come from the germline V gene. CDR3 sequence (DNA): TGTGCCATCGGTTCCGGGGGCAATAACCTCTACGAGCAGTACTTC. Its translation: CAIGSGGNNLYEQYF.

The rearrangement joins TRBV2 to TRBJ2-1, with 8 positions matching TRBD2. V dropped 0 bases and J dropped 9; count of bases not matched to a gene: 10. The CDR3 extends over 16 amino acids. CDR1 is SNHLY, CDR2 FYNNEI, per germline. CDR3 in DNA: TGTGCCAGCAGTGAAGCGCACCAGCGGGAGTTCGCTGAGCAGTTCTTC. Its protein product is CASSEAHQREFAEQFF.

This clone was counted once. This sequence joins TRBV9 and TRBJ2-1; D unresolved. Trimming cost V 4 bases and J 0 bases, with 5 bases left between them. The CDR3 runs to 13 residues. From germline, CDR1 is SGDLS and CDR2 YYNGEE. The CDR3 nucleotides are TGTGCCAGCAGCTTTAGCTCCTACAATGAGCAGTTCTTC. Amino acid sequence: CASSFSSYNEQFF.

J is TRBJ2-2 and V is TRBV11-3, with TRBD1 matching over 10 bases. V shed 5 bases, J shed 5 bases, and the junction held 8 bases outside the gene matches. Germline V gene data show CDR1 as SGHNT and CDR2 as YENEEA. This CDR3 spans 16 amino acids. CDR3 sequence (DNA): TGTGCCAGCAGCCCCCCAAGGACAGGGGGGACCGGGGAGCTGTTTTTT. It codes for CASSPPRTGGTGELFF.